A selection of T cell receptor beta chains follows, all from one sample in a study of CD8+CD57+ T cells in acquired aplastic anemia. Each CDR3 protein gets one entry after TCRdb re-called the reads with MiXCR. The sample includes about 190,000 distinct CDR3 sequences, roughly 56% of them seen just once. What was sequenced was sorted CD4+, CD8+, or CD8+CD57+ T cells (not recorded which) from PBMCs. The receptors were sampled from a human donor in good health, serving as a control. Both conserved end residues are part of each CDR3. A D gene is named only where the DNA matches it firmly. The size entry is marked missing in some rows and otherwise reads once, few, many or a size class.

TRBV7-9,TRBJ1-4,.,11,many,CASSLYEKLFF,TGTGCCAGCAGCTTGTATGAAAAACTGTTTTTT
TRBV7-3,TRBJ2-3,TRBD2,14,few,CASSLGGGLDTQYF,TGTGCCAGCAGCTTAGGCGGGGGGCTAGATACGCAGTATTTT
TRBV6-1,TRBJ1-3,.,13,many,CASSETAGNTIYF,TGTGCCAGCAGTGAAACAGCCGGAAACACCATATATTTT
TRBV20-1,TRBJ1-1,.,16,.,CSARDKGHRMNTEAFF,TGCAGTGCTAGAGATAAGGGACACCGCATGAACACTGAAGCTTTCTTT
TRBV12-3/TRBV12-4,TRBJ1-5,.,15,many,CASSSMGVGNQPQHF,TGTGCCAGCAGCTCTATGGGGGTCGGCAATCAGCCCCAGCATTTT
TRBV7-9,TRBJ2-7,TRBD1,15,many,CASSFGTDSLSEQYF,TGTGCCAGCAGCTTCGGGACAGATAGTTTGAGCGAGCAGTACTTC
TRBV19,TRBJ2-1,.,15,.,CASSIAVGHYNEQFF,TGTGCCAGTAGTATAGCAGTTGGCCACTACAATGAGCAGTTCTTC
TRBV2,TRBJ1-6,.,16,once,CASSESVISCNSPLHF,TGTGCCAGCAGTGAATCGGTGATCTCCTGTAATTCACCCCTCCACTTT
TRBV19,TRBJ2-3,TRBD2,15,many,CASSISGLEADTQYF,TGTGCCAGTAGTATCTCGGGACTAGAAGCAGATACGCAGTATTTT
TRBV2,TRBJ1-1,TRBD1,14,.,CASRMGQGDTEAFF,TGTGCCAGCAGAATGGGACAGGGGGACACTGAAGCTTTCTTT
TRBV10-3,TRBJ2-2,.,15,many,CAIRPGSGNTGELFF,TGTGCCATCAGACCGGGTAGCGGAAACACCGGGGAGCTGTTTTTT
TRBV18,TRBJ1-1,TRBD1,15,few,CASSEGQPGGTEAFF,TGTGCCAGCTCGGAGGGACAGCCCGGAGGCACTGAAGCTTTCTTT
TRBV2,TRBJ2-1,TRBD2,14,.,CASSEKASGNEQFF,TGTGCCAGCAGTGAAAAGGCTAGCGGCAATGAGCAGTTCTTC
TRBV2,TRBJ1-2,TRBD1,10,.,CASSGTGGTF,TGTGCCAGCAGTGGGACAGGGGGCACCTTC
TRBV7-9,TRBJ1-6,.,14,.,CASSLVTGVSPLHF,TGTGCCAGCAGCTTAGTCACGGGAGTGTCACCCCTCCACTTT
TRBV7-8,TRBJ2-2,.,16,.,CASSLWSWGATGELFF,TGTGCCAGCAGCTTATGGTCCTGGGGGGCTACCGGGGAGCTGTTTTTT
TRBV6-2/TRBV6-3,TRBJ2-4,TRBD1,19,.,CASSYYLPGGSAAKNIQYF,TGTGCCAGCAGTTACTACTTGCCAGGGGGCTCAGCGGCCAAAAACATTCAGTACTTC
TRBV7-6,TRBJ1-3,.,13,.,CASSLKTGNTIYF,TGTGCCAGCAGCCTAAAAACGGGGAACACCATATATTTT
TRBV25-1,TRBJ1-2,.,14,.,CASSDVEQLYGYTF,TGTGCCAGCAGTGATGTTGAGCAGCTCTATGGCTACACCTTC
TRBV7-2,TRBJ2-3,.,14,.,CASSLRQRAYEQYF,TGTGCCAGCAGCTTAAGACAGCGAGCCTACGAGCAGTATTTT
TRBV29-1,TRBJ1-2,.,12,.,CSVEGRNYGYTF,TGCAGCGTTGAGGGCAGGAACTATGGCTACACCTTC
TRBV29-1,TRBJ1-1,.,13,.,CSAETVLNTEAFF,TGCAGCGCAGAGACAGTATTGAACACTGAAGCTTTCTTT
TRBV7-9,TRBJ2-5,TRBD2,13,.,CASVLAGQETQYF,TGTGCCAGCGTACTAGCGGGCCAAGAGACCCAGTACTTC
TRBV5-1,TRBJ2-5,.,15,few,CASSLAGAAQETQYF,TGCGCCAGCAGCTTGGCGGGGGCGGCACAAGAGACCCAGTACTTC
TRBV15,TRBJ1-6,.,15,many,CATGRNFRSDSPLHF,TGTGCCACTGGAAGGAACTTCCGCAGTGATTCACCCCTCCACTTT
TRBV25-1,TRBJ1-2,.,16,once,CASSQVDQAGNDGYTF,TGTGCCAGCAGCCAAGTCGACCAGGCGGGGAATGATGGCTACACCTTC
TRBV25-1,TRBJ2-7,TRBD1,16,.,CASSELSGTGGYEQYF,TGTGCCAGCAGTGAGCTCTCCGGGACAGGGGGGTACGAGCAGTACTTC
TRBV4-2,TRBJ1-2,.,15,many,CASSKSEGSGYGYTF,TGTGCCAGCAGCAAAAGCGAAGGGAGTGGCTATGGCTACACCTTC